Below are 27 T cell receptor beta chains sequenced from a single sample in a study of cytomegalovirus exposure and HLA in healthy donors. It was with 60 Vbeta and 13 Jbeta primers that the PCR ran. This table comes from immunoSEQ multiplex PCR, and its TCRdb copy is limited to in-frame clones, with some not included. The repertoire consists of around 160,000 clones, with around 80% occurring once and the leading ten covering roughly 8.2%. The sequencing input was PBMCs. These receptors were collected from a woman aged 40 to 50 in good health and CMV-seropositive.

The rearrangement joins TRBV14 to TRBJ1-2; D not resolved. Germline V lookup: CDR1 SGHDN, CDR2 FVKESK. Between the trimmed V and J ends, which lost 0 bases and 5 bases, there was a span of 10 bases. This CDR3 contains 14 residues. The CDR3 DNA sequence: TGTGCCAGCAGCCAAGATTCATCGGGATATGGCTACACCTTC. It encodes CASSQDSSGYGYTF.

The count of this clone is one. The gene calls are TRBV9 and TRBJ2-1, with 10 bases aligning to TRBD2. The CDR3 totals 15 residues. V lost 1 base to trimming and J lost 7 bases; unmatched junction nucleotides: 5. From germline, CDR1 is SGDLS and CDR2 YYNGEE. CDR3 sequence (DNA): TGTGCCAGCAGCGTACGCCTAGCGGGGGCTAATGAGCAGTTCTTC. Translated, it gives CASSVRLAGANEQFF.

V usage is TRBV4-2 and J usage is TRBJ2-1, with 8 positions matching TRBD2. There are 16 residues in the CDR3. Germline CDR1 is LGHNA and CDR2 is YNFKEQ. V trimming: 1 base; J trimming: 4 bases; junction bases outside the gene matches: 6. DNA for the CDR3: TGTGCCAGCAGCCAAGCTCCGGGACTAGGGTACAATGAGCAGTTCTTC. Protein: CASSQAPGLGYNEQFF.

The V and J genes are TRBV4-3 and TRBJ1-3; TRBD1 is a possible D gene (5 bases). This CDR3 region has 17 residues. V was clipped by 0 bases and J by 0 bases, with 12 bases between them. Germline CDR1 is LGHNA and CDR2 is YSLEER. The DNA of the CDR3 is TGCGCCAGCAGCCAAGATCTCGCAGGGAACTCTGGAAACACCATATATTTT. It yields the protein CASSQDLAGNSGNTIYF.

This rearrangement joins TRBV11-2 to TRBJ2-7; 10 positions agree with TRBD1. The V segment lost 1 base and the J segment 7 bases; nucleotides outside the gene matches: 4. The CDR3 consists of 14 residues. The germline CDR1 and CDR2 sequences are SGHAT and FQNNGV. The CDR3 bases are TGTGCCAGCAGCTTAGGGACAGGGGGGCGAGAGCAGTACTTC. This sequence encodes CASSLGTGGREQYF.

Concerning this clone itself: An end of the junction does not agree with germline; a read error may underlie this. The CDR3 DNA is TGTGCCAGCAGCTGGGTAGGAGGATTC. Translated, it gives CASSWVGGF. The rearrangement links TRBV5-8 to TRBJ1-2; D unresolved. There are 9 residues in the CDR3. CDR1 and CDR2 (germline): SGHTS, YDEGEE. Combining the CDR3 with reference TRBV5-8 and TRBJ1-2 gives the whole variable domain EAGVTQSPTHLIKTRGQQATLRCSPISGHTSVYWYQQALGLGLQFLLWYDEGEERNRGNFPPRFSGRQFPNYSSELNVNALELEDSALYLCASSWVGGFGSGTRLTVV.

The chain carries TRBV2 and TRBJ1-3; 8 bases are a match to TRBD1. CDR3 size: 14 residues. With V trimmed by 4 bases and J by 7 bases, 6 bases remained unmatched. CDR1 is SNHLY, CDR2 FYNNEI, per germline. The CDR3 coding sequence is TGTGCCAGCAGTGTGAACAGGGGGAGGAACACCATATATTTT. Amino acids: CASSVNRGRNTIYF.

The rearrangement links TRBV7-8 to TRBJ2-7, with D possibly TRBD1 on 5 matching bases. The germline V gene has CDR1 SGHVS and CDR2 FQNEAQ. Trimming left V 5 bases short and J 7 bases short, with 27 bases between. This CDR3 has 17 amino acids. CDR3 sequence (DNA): TGTGCCAGCAGCCCCAGACAGACCCTCTCCTCTTGGTTGGAGCAGTACTTC. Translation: CASSPRQTLSSWLEQYF.

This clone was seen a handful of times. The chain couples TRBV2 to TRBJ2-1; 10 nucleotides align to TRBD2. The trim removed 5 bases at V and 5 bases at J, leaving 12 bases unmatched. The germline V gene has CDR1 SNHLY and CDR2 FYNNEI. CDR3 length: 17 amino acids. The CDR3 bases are TGTGCCAGCAGTTCCACTCTTAGCGGGAGGCCCGACAATGAGCAGTTCTTC. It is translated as CASSSTLSGRPDNEQFF. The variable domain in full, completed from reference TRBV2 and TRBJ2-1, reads EPEVTQTPSHQVTQMGQEVILRCVPISNHLYFYWYRQILGQKVEFLVSFYNNEISEKSEIFDDQFSVERPDGSNFTLKIRSTKLEDSAMYFCASSSTLSGRPDNEQFFGPGTRLTVL.

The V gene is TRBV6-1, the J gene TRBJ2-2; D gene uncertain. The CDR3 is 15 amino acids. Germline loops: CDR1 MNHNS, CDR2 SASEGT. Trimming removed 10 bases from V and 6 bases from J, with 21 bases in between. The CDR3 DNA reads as TGTGCCACCGCTCCTTTGACTTCTACTCCCGGGGAGCTGTTTTTT. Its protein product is CATAPLTSTPGELFF.

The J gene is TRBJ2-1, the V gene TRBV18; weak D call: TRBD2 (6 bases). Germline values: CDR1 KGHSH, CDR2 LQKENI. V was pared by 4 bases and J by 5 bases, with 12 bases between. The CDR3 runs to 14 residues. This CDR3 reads CASSLRGLNNEQFF. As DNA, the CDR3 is TGTGCCAGCTCACTGCGGGGACTTAACAATGAGCAGTTCTTC.

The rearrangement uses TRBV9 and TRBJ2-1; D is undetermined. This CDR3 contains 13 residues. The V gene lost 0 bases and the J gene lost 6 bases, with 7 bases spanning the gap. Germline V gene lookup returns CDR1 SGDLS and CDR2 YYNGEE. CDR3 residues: CASSVARFNEQFF. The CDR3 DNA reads TGTGCCAGCAGCGTAGCTAGGTTCAATGAGCAGTTCTTC.

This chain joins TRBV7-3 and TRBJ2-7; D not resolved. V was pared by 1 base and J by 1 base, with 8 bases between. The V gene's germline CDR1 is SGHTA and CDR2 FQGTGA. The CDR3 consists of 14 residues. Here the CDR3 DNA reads TGTGCCAGCAGCTTAAACAGAACTTCCTACGAGCAGTACTTC. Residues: CASSLNRTSYEQYF.

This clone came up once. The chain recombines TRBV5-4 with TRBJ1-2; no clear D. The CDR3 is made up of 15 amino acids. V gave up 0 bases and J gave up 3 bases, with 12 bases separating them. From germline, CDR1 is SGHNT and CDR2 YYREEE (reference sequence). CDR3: CASSLVGVSYYGYTF. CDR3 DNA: TGTGCCAGCAGCTTGGTGGGCGTATCTTACTATGGCTACACCTTC.

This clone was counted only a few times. The CDR3 loop reads CASTVGLAGNEQYF. For the CDR3, the DNA is TGTGCCAGCACCGTGGGGCTAGCGGGGAACGAGCAGTACTTC. The chain has TRBV9 and TRBJ2-7, with 9 bases that match TRBD2. The junction had 9 bases not matched to a gene; V was cut back by 6 bases and J by 5 bases. This CDR3 has 14 amino acids. The germline CDR1 and CDR2 sequences are SGDLS and YYNGEE.

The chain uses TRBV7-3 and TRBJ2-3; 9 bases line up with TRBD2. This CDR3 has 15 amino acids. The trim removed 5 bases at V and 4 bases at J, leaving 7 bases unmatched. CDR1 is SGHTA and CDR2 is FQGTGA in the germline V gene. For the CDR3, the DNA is TGTGCCAGCAGCCTTAGCGGGAGTAATGCAGATACGCAGTATTTT. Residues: CASSLSGSNADTQYF.

The chain's CDR3 is CASSLSAGGSSYEQYF. For the CDR3, the DNA is TGTGCCAGCAGTTTGTCAGCGGGAGGGAGCTCCTACGAGCAGTACTTC. The chain has TRBV28 and TRBJ2-7, with 10 bases matching TRBD2. The CDR3 is 16 amino acids. J was trimmed by 0 bases and V by 3 bases; bases with no gene match: 5. Looked up from germline, CDR1 is MDHEN and CDR2 is SYDVKM.

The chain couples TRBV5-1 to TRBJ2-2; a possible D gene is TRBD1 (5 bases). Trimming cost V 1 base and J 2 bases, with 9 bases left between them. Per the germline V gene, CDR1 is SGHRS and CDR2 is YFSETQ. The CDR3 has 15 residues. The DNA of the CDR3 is TGCGCCAGCAGCTTGAACGGACAAAACACCGGGGAGCTGTTTTTT. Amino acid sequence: CASSLNGQNTGELFF.

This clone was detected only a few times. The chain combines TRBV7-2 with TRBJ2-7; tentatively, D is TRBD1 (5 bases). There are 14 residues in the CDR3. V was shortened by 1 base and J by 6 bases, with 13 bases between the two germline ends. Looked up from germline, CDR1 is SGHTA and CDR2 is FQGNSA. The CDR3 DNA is TGTGCCAGCAGCTTAGAAGCCAGGGCTGGCGAGCAGTACTTC. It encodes CASSLEARAGEQYF.

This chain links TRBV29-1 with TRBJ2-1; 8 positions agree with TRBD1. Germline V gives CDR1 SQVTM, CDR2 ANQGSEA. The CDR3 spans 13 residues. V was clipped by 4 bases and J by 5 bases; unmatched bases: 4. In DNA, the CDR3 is TGCAGCGTTGCCCGACAGGGGAACAATGAGCAGTTCTTC. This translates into CSVARQGNNEQFF.

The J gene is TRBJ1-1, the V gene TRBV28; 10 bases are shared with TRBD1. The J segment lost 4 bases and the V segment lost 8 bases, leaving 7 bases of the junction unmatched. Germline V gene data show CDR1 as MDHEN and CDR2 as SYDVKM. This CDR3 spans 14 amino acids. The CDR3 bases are TGTGCCAGCGAAACCGGGACAGGGGTCACTGAAGCTTTCTTT. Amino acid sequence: CASETGTGVTEAFF.

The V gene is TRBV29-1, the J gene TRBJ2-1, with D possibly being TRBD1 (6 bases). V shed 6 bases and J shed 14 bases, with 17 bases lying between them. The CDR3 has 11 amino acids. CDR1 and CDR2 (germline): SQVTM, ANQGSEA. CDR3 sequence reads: CSVEGQHGEFF. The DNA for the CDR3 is TGCAGCGTAGAGGGACAACACGGGGAGTTCTTC.

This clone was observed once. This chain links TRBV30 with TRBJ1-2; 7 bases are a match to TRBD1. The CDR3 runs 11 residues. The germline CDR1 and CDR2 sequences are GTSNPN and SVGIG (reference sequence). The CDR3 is CAYDREYGYTF. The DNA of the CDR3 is TGTGCATATGACAGGGAATATGGCTACACCTTC.

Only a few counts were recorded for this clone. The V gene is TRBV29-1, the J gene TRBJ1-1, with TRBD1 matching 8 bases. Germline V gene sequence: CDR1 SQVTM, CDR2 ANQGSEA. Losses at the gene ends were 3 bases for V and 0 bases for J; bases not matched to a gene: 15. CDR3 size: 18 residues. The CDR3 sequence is CSVEGRQGLSYMNTEAFF. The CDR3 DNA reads TGCAGCGTTGAGGGGCGACAGGGGCTCAGCTACATGAACACTGAAGCTTTCTTT.

CDR3 coding DNA: TGTGCCAGTAAAGGACAGATCTCTGGAAACACCATATATTTT. Translation gives CASKGQISGNTIYF. The gene calls are TRBV19 and TRBJ1-3; a possible D gene is TRBD1 (6 bases). Between the trimmed V and J ends, which lost 7 bases and 0 bases, there was a span of 10 bases. CDR1 and CDR2 (germline): LNHDA, SQIVND (reference sequence). The CDR3 runs to 14 residues.

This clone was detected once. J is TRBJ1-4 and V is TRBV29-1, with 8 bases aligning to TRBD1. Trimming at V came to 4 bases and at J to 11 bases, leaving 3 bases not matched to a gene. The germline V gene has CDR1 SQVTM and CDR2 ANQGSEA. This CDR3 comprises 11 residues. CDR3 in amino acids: CSVGTGRKLFF. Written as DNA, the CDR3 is TGCAGCGTTGGGACAGGGCGGAAACTGTTTTTT. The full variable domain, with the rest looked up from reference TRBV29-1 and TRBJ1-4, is SAVISQKPSRDICQRGTSLTIQCQVDSQVTMMFWYRQQPGQSLTLIATANQGSEATYESGFVIDKFPISRPNLTFSTLTVSNMSPEDSSIYLCSVGTGRKLFFGSGTQLSVL.

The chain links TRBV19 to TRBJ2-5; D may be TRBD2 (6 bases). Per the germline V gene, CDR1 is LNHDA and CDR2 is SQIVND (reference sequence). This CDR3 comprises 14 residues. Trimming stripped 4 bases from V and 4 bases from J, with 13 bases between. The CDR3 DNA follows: TGTGCCAGTAGTACCGGGAGAGGGACAGAGACCCAGTACTTC. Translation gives CASSTGRGTETQYF.